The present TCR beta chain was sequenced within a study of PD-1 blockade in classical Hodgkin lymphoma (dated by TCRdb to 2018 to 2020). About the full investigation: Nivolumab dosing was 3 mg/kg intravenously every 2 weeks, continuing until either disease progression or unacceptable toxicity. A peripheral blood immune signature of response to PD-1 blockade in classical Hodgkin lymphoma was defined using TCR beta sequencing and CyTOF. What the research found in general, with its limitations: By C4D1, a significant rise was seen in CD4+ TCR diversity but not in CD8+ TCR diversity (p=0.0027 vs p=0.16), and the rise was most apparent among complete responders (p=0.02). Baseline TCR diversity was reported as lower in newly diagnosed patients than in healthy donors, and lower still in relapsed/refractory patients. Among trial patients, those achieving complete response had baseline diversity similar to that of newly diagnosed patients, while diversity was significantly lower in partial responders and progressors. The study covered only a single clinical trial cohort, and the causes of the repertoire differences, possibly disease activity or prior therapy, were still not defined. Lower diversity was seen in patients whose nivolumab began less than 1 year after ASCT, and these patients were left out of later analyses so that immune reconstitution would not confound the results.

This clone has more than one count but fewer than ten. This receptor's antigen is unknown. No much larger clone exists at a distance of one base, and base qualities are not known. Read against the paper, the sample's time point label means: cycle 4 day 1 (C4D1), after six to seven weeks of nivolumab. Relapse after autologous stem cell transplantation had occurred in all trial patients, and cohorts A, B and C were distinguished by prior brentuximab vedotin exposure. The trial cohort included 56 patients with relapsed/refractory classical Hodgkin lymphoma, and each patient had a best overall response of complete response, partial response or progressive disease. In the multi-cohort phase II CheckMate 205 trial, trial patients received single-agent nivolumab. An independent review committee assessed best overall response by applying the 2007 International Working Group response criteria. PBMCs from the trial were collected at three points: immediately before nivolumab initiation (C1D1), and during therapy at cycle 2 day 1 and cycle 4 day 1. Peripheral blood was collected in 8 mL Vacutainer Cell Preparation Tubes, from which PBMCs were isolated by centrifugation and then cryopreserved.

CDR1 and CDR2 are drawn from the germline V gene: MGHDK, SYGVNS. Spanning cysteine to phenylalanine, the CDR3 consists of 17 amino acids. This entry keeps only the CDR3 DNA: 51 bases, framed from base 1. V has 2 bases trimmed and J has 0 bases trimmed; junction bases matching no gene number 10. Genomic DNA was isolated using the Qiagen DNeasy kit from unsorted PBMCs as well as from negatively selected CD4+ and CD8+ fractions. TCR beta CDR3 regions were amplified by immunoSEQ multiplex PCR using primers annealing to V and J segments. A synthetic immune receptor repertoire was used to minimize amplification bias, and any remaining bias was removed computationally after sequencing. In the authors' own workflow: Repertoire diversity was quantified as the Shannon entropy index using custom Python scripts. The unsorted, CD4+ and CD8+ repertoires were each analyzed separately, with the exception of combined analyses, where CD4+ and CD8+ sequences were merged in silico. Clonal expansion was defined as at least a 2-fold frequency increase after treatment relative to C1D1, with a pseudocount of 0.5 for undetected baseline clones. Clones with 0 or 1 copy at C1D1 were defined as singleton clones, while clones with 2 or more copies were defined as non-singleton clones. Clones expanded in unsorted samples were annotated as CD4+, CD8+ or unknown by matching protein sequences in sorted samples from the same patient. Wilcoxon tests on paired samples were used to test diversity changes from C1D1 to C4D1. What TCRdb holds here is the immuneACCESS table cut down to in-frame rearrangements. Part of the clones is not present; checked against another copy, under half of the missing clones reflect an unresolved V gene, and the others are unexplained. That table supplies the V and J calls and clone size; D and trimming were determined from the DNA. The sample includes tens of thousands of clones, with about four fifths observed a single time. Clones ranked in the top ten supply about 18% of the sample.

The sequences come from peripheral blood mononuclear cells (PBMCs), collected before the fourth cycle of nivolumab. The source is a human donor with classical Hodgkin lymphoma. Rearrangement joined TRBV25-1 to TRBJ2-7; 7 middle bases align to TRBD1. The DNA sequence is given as TGTGCCAGCAGTGAAAACGACCGGGACAGATACTCCTACGAGCAGTACTTC. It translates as CASSENDRDRYSYEQYF.